Listed below are T cell receptor beta chains from one sample, sequenced in a study of chemoradiotherapy in HPV16-positive cancers. Using immunoSEQ multiplex PCR, the repertoire was profiled, and TCRdb retains in-frame clones only, with some absent. The sample has roughly 17,000 clones; over 90% are singletons. The input for sequencing was blood, taken from a patient who underwent chemoradiotherapy. Every receptor here comes from a human donor with HPV-associated anogenital cancer. Each CDR3 is given with its conserved first and last residue. The order of the fields is clone size, V gene, D gene, J gene, CDR3 DNA, CDR3 protein. A D gene is named only where the DNA matches it firmly. Some rows have no size entry. The others give once, few or many, or a class for an expanded clone.

clone_size: NA; v_call: TRBV2; d_call: TRBD2; j_call: TRBJ2-5; cdr3_nt: TGTGCCAGCAGTGAACCTAGCGGGGGTAGAGAGACCCAGTACTTC; cdr3_aa: CASSEPSGGRETQYF
clone_size: NA; v_call: TRBV5-1; d_call: NA; j_call: TRBJ2-6; cdr3_nt: TGCGCCAGCAGCTTGGCCGGGCTCTCCCTCCCTGGGGCCAACGTCCTGACTTTC; cdr3_aa: CASSLAGLSLPGANVLTF
clone_size: NA; v_call: TRBV6-5; d_call: NA; j_call: TRBJ2-7; cdr3_nt: TGTGCCAGCAGGGTTAAGGGGGCGGGGGAGCAGTACTTC; cdr3_aa: CASRVKGAGEQYF
clone_size: NA; v_call: TRBV7-2; d_call: TRBD1; j_call: TRBJ1-1; cdr3_nt: TGTGCCAGCAGCATGGACAGGGTTAACACTGAAGCTTTCTTT; cdr3_aa: CASSMDRVNTEAFF
clone_size: NA; v_call: TRBV5-6; d_call: TRBD1; j_call: TRBJ2-2; cdr3_nt: TGTGCCAGCAGCTTCGAACAGGGGCTAGGGGAGCTGTTTTTT; cdr3_aa: CASSFEQGLGELFF
clone_size: NA; v_call: TRBV27; d_call: NA; j_call: TRBJ1-2; cdr3_nt: TGTGCCAGCAGTTCGACCGCCTCCCGCCATGGCTACACCTTC; cdr3_aa: CASSSTASRHGYTF
clone_size: NA; v_call: TRBV5-1; d_call: TRBD2; j_call: TRBJ2-1; cdr3_nt: TGCGCCAGCAGCGCCGGGACTAGCTCCGATGAGCAGTTCTTC; cdr3_aa: CASSAGTSSDEQFF
clone_size: NA; v_call: TRBV4-2; d_call: TRBD1; j_call: TRBJ1-4; cdr3_nt: TGTGCCAGCAGCCCGGGACAGATTGGGGAAAAACTGTTTTTT; cdr3_aa: CASSPGQIGEKLFF
clone_size: few; v_call: TRBV30; d_call: TRBD2; j_call: TRBJ2-4; cdr3_nt: TGTGCCTGGAGTGTACAACTAGCGGGGGGGTCGGACATTCAGTACTTC; cdr3_aa: CAWSVQLAGGSDIQYF
clone_size: NA; v_call: TRBV19; d_call: TRBD1; j_call: TRBJ1-1; cdr3_nt: TGTGCCAGCCTCCGGGACAGGGGGGCCACTGAAGCTTTCTTT; cdr3_aa: CASLRDRGATEAFF
clone_size: NA; v_call: TRBV6-1; d_call: NA; j_call: TRBJ1-6; cdr3_nt: TGTGCCAGCAGGCCCGACGGGGGGAATTCAACCCTCCACTTT; cdr3_aa: CASRPDGGNSTLHF
clone_size: NA; v_call: TRBV7-6; d_call: NA; j_call: TRBJ2-2; cdr3_nt: TGTGCCAGCAGCTTATTCGGCGGGGCTAACACCGGGGAGCTGTTTTTT; cdr3_aa: CASSLFGGANTGELFF
clone_size: NA; v_call: TRBV29-1; d_call: TRBD1; j_call: TRBJ1-1; cdr3_nt: TGCAGCGTCGAGGGACAGCTGAACACTGAAGCTTTCTTT; cdr3_aa: CSVEGQLNTEAFF
clone_size: NA; v_call: TRBV29-1; d_call: NA; j_call: TRBJ2-7; cdr3_nt: TGCAGCGTTGAAACAGGGAATCCCTACGAGCAGTACTTC; cdr3_aa: CSVETGNPYEQYF
clone_size: NA; v_call: TRBV28; d_call: NA; j_call: TRBJ1-2; cdr3_nt: TGTGCCAGCAGTTTATGGGCCAGGGAAGATTCTAACTATGGCTACACCTTC; cdr3_aa: CASSLWAREDSNYGYTF
clone_size: NA; v_call: TRBV18; d_call: NA; j_call: TRBJ1-2; cdr3_nt: TGTGCCAGCTCACCAGGTGTCAGAACCTATGGCTACACCTTC; cdr3_aa: CASSPGVRTYGYTF
clone_size: NA; v_call: TRBV6-5; d_call: NA; j_call: TRBJ2-3; cdr3_nt: TGTGCCAGCAGTTACGGGAGTACTCACACAGATACGCAGTATTTT; cdr3_aa: CASSYGSTHTDTQYF
clone_size: NA; v_call: TRBV7-9; d_call: NA; j_call: TRBJ1-2; cdr3_nt: TGTGCCAGCAGCTTAGAAGCTGACTATGGCTACACCTTC; cdr3_aa: CASSLEADYGYTF
clone_size: NA; v_call: TRBV18; d_call: NA; j_call: TRBJ2-3; cdr3_nt: TGTGCCAGCTCACCAGCTGGGGACGATACGCAGTATTTT; cdr3_aa: CASSPAGDDTQYF
clone_size: NA; v_call: TRBV6-5; d_call: NA; j_call: TRBJ2-1; cdr3_nt: TGTGCCAGCAGTTACTACAGATACAATGAGCAGTTCTTC; cdr3_aa: CASSYYRYNEQFF